This is a list of T cell receptor beta chains from one sample in a study of response to subunit inactivated influenza vaccine. Using its own MiXCR run on the RT-PCR reads, TCRdb lists one record per CDR3 protein. This table holds about 480,000 distinct CDR3 sequences, 25% found once. The sample here was CD4+ T cells sorted from PBMCs, taken less than 6 days after vaccination. The origin of the receptors is a man aged 45-65 years who received an inactivated influenza vaccine. CDR3s include the opening cysteine and the closing phenylalanine or tryptophan. Each record gives: J gene, D gene, clone size, V gene, CDR3 DNA, CDR3 protein. D genes are given only for firm matches. Clone size appears in some rows only: once, few, many, or a class for an expanded clone.

j_gene: TRBJ2-3; d_gene: -; abundance: few; v_gene: TRBV4-2; CDR3nt: TGTGCCAGCAGCCAAGATATAAGGGCCCGTAATACGCAGTATTTT; CDR3aa: CASSQDIRARNTQYF
j_gene: TRBJ1-1; d_gene: TRBD1; abundance: few; v_gene: TRBV5-5; CDR3nt: TGTGCCAGCAGCCTAAACGCAGGGGGAATAAGGACTGAAGCTTTCTTT; CDR3aa: CASSLNAGGIRTEAFF
j_gene: TRBJ1-2; d_gene: -; abundance: -; v_gene: TRBV29-1; CDR3nt: TGCAGCGTTGCATTGGCAGGAAACTATGGCTACACCTTC; CDR3aa: CSVALAGNYGYTF
j_gene: TRBJ1-4; d_gene: -; abundance: few; v_gene: TRBV5-1; CDR3nt: TGCGCCAGCAGGAACGACCAAAAACTGTTTTTT; CDR3aa: CASRNDQKLFF
j_gene: TRBJ2-1; d_gene: -; abundance: -; v_gene: TRBV5-1; CDR3nt: TGCGCCAGCAGCTTGATGGGGGAGGTCAATGAGCAGTTCTTC; CDR3aa: CASSLMGEVNEQFF
j_gene: TRBJ1-2; d_gene: TRBD1; abundance: few; v_gene: TRBV10-3; CDR3nt: TGTGCCATCAGTGAAGTACACAGGGGGCGCGGTTTTGTTGGCTACACCTTC; CDR3aa: CAISEVHRGRGFVGYTF
j_gene: TRBJ2-7; d_gene: -; abundance: -; v_gene: TRBV18; CDR3nt: TGTGCCAGCTCACCATCCGGGGCCAGAGCCTACGAGCAGTACTTC; CDR3aa: CASSPSGARAYEQYF
j_gene: TRBJ2-5; d_gene: -; abundance: -; v_gene: TRBV18; CDR3nt: TGTGCCAGCTCACCTAGCCAGATATGGCAAGAGACCCAGTACTTC; CDR3aa: CASSPSQIWQETQYF
j_gene: TRBJ2-1; d_gene: TRBD2; abundance: few; v_gene: TRBV20-1; CDR3nt: TGCAGTGCTAGGCCCCCTCGGGGCGGGGGGGCCGGTGAGCAGTTCTTC; CDR3aa: CSARPPRGGGAGEQFF
j_gene: TRBJ2-5; d_gene: TRBD2; abundance: -; v_gene: TRBV7-2; CDR3nt: TGTGCCAGCAGCTCGAGCGGGAGGAAAGAGACCCAGTACTTC; CDR3aa: CASSSSGRKETQYF
j_gene: TRBJ2-3; d_gene: -; abundance: -; v_gene: TRBV4-3; CDR3nt: TGCGCCAGCAGCCAAGGGTATGGGGGTCCCACAGATACGCAGTATTTT; CDR3aa: CASSQGYGGPTDTQYF
j_gene: TRBJ2-7; d_gene: TRBD2; abundance: few; v_gene: TRBV7-2; CDR3nt: TGTGCCAGCAGCGCGCTAGCGGGGGGCCCGACCTACGAGCAGTACTTC; CDR3aa: CASSALAGGPTYEQYF
j_gene: TRBJ1-1; d_gene: -; abundance: many; v_gene: TRBV7-2; CDR3nt: TGTGCCAGCAGCTTAAATACGGGGAGAACTGAAGCTTTCTTT; CDR3aa: CASSLNTGRTEAFF
j_gene: TRBJ2-5; d_gene: -; abundance: -; v_gene: TRBV7-2; CDR3nt: TGTGCCAGCAGCTTTCCCGTATGGGGACAAAGGGAAGCGACCCAGTACTTC; CDR3aa: CASSFPVWGQREATQYF
j_gene: TRBJ2-1; d_gene: -; abundance: -; v_gene: TRBV10-3; CDR3nt: TGTGCCATCAGTGAGTCGGGGAGTCTCTACAATGAGCAGTTCTTC; CDR3aa: CAISESGSLYNEQFF
j_gene: TRBJ2-4; d_gene: TRBD2; abundance: -; v_gene: TRBV20-1; CDR3nt: TGCAGTGCACCGGGACTAGAGGGCAAAAACATTCAGTACTTC; CDR3aa: CSAPGLEGKNIQYF
j_gene: TRBJ1-1; d_gene: -; abundance: -; v_gene: TRBV10-3; CDR3nt: TGTGCCATCAGTGAGTCGAACTGGCCGAGGGACACTGAAGCTTTCTTT; CDR3aa: CAISESNWPRDTEAFF
j_gene: TRBJ1-2; d_gene: -; abundance: -; v_gene: TRBV12-3/TRBV12-4; CDR3nt: TGTGCCAGCAGTGGGGGGAGAGGCTACACCTTC; CDR3aa: CASSGGRGYTF
j_gene: TRBJ2-7; d_gene: -; abundance: -; v_gene: TRBV5-6; CDR3nt: TGTGCCAGCAGCTTGAGGCAGGGAAAGGCCTACGAGCAGTACTTC; CDR3aa: CASSLRQGKAYEQYF
j_gene: TRBJ1-2; d_gene: TRBD1; abundance: few; v_gene: TRBV4-3; CDR3nt: TGCGCCAGCAGCCAATCTACAGGGGGCTCTGGCTACACCTTC; CDR3aa: CASSQSTGGSGYTF
j_gene: TRBJ2-2; d_gene: -; abundance: -; v_gene: TRBV20-1; CDR3nt: TGCAGTGCTAGAGATGTGACAGGAGAAATGTCCGGGGAGCTGTTTTTT; CDR3aa: CSARDVTGEMSGELFF
j_gene: TRBJ1-1; d_gene: TRBD1; abundance: -; v_gene: TRBV7-9; CDR3nt: TGTGCCATCCCTAAGACAGGGGGCGTGCGCTCTGAAGCTTTCTTT; CDR3aa: CAIPKTGGVRSEAFF
j_gene: TRBJ1-1; d_gene: -; abundance: -; v_gene: TRBV11-2; CDR3nt: TGTGCCAGCAGCTTCTCGTCTACAGGGCCCGGAGCTTTCTTT; CDR3aa: CASSFSSTGPGAFF
j_gene: TRBJ2-6; d_gene: TRBD1; abundance: -; v_gene: TRBV12-3/TRBV12-4; CDR3nt: TGTGCCAGCAGTAGTCCGGGACAGGGTACGTCCGGGGCCAACGTCCTGACTTTC; CDR3aa: CASSSPGQGTSGANVLTF
j_gene: TRBJ2-3; d_gene: -; abundance: -; v_gene: TRBV5-5; CDR3nt: TGTGCCAGCAGCCAACAACCCGGATTATCAGATACGCAGTATTTT; CDR3aa: CASSQQPGLSDTQYF
j_gene: TRBJ1-2; d_gene: -; abundance: -; v_gene: TRBV7-2; CDR3nt: TGTGCCAGCAGCTTACGATTCCGACAGGTTCACGGACGAGGCTACACCTTC; CDR3aa: CASSLRFRQVHGRGYTF
j_gene: TRBJ1-1; d_gene: -; abundance: -; v_gene: TRBV12-3/TRBV12-4; CDR3nt: TGTGCCAGCAGGACCCGTGCAGGGTCGGGTGAAGCTTTCTTT; CDR3aa: CASRTRAGSGEAFF
j_gene: TRBJ2-6; d_gene: TRBD2; abundance: once; v_gene: TRBV5-1; CDR3nt: TGCGCCAGCAGCTTGGCCCACTGGGAGGGCTCTGGGGCCAACGTCCTGACTTTC; CDR3aa: CASSLAHWEGSGANVLTF
j_gene: TRBJ2-5; d_gene: TRBD1; abundance: few; v_gene: TRBV20-1; CDR3nt: TGCAGTGCTAAAGACAGGGCGTTTCAGGAGACCCAGTACTTC; CDR3aa: CSAKDRAFQETQYF
j_gene: TRBJ2-3; d_gene: TRBD2; abundance: few; v_gene: TRBV15; CDR3nt: TGTGCCACCAGCAGAGATCGAAGTAGCGGGAGTTTGAATACGCAGTATTTT; CDR3aa: CATSRDRSSGSLNTQYF
j_gene: TRBJ2-2; d_gene: -; abundance: few; v_gene: TRBV20-1; CDR3nt: TGCAGTGCACCAGACTCAACCAAAGGGGAGCTGTTTTTT; CDR3aa: CSAPDSTKGELFF
j_gene: TRBJ2-5; d_gene: -; abundance: few; v_gene: TRBV4-1; CDR3nt: TGCGCCAGCAGCCAGAACAGGGGACTCACCCAAGAGACCCAGTACTTC; CDR3aa: CASSQNRGLTQETQYF
j_gene: TRBJ2-1; d_gene: -; abundance: few; v_gene: TRBV7-2; CDR3nt: TGTGCCAGCAGCTTACGTAGCTGGGAGCAGTTCTTC; CDR3aa: CASSLRSWEQFF
j_gene: TRBJ2-2; d_gene: -; abundance: few; v_gene: TRBV20-1; CDR3nt: TGCGGATCGGGACTCGGCCACGGGGAGCTGTTTTTT; CDR3aa: CGSGLGHGELFF
j_gene: TRBJ2-5; d_gene: -; abundance: -; v_gene: TRBV12-3/TRBV12-4; CDR3nt: TGTGCCAGCAGTCCCCGGGCGTATGGAGAGACCCAGTACTTC; CDR3aa: CASSPRAYGETQYF
j_gene: TRBJ2-7; d_gene: -; abundance: -; v_gene: TRBV6-1; CDR3nt: TGTGCCAGCAGTGAGGGAGGCGGACCCTACGAGCAGTACTTC; CDR3aa: CASSEGGGPYEQYF
j_gene: TRBJ2-3; d_gene: TRBD2; abundance: -; v_gene: TRBV7-2; CDR3nt: TGTGCCAGCAGCTCGCAGCGGGATCGGGGAGGAGATACGCAGTATTTT; CDR3aa: CASSSQRDRGGDTQYF
j_gene: TRBJ2-7; d_gene: -; abundance: few; v_gene: TRBV10-3; CDR3nt: TGTGCCATCAGCCCCTGGGGACCGAAGTCCTACGAGCAGTACTTC; CDR3aa: CAISPWGPKSYEQYF
j_gene: TRBJ2-3; d_gene: -; abundance: few; v_gene: TRBV20-1; CDR3nt: TGCAGTGCTGCCATCTCGGGGGCCGGCACAGATACGCAGTATTTT; CDR3aa: CSAAISGAGTDTQYF
j_gene: TRBJ2-1; d_gene: -; abundance: few; v_gene: TRBV6-2/TRBV6-3; CDR3nt: TGTGCCAGCAGTTACTCGGACAATGAGCAGTTCTTC; CDR3aa: CASSYSDNEQFF
j_gene: TRBJ2-7; d_gene: TRBD1; abundance: -; v_gene: TRBV9; CDR3nt: TGTGCCAGCAGCGAGGGGGGGACAGGGACTTACGAGCAGTACTTC; CDR3aa: CASSEGGTGTYEQYF